The 22 T cell receptor beta chains given below trace back to one sample, sequenced in a study of CD8+ T cells in alopecia areata. Investigators isolated RNA and reverse transcribed it into cDNA to act as the sequencing template. Clones were read by immunoSEQ multiplex PCR, and TCRdb kept only the in-frame ones, dropping some. The data hold under 95,000 clones, with over 70% observed a single time. Treatment: oral pan-JAK inhibitor, 5-10 mg twice daily. This sample comprised CD8+ T cells sorted from blood, obtained around week 44, from a patient treated with tofacitinib. All receptors come from a human donor with alopecia areata.

This chain joins TRBV29-1 and TRBJ1-1; D is unclear. Trimming removed 8 bases from V and 0 bases from J, with 7 bases in between. Germline V CDR1 and CDR2: SQVTM, ANQGSEA. This CDR3 has 11 residues. CDR3 in amino acids: CSPVVNTEAFF. The CDR3 coding sequence is TGCAGCCCGGTTGTGAACACTGAAGCTTTCTTT.

V gene TRBV10-3 combines with J gene TRBJ2-7; 12 nucleotides line up with TRBD2. V lost 4 bases, J lost 2 bases, and 3 bases stayed unmatched. This CDR3 contains 15 residues. Germline values: CDR1 ENHRY, CDR2 SYGVKD. CDR3 sequence: CAISGLAGATYEQYF. Here the CDR3 DNA reads TGTGCCATCAGTGGACTAGCGGGGGCCACCTACGAGCAGTACTTC.

This clone was recorded only once. The chain combines TRBV15 with TRBJ2-7, with D possibly TRBD1 on 6 matching bases. The CDR3 has 13 residues. Germline-derived CDR1 and CDR2 are LNHNV and YYDKDF (reference sequence). V dropped 5 bases and J dropped 2 bases, with 10 bases sitting between them. The CDR3 sequence is CATSQDRAYEQYF. CDR3 DNA sequence: TGTGCCACCAGCCAGGACAGAGCCTACGAGCAGTACTTC.

This chain connects TRBV6-5 to TRBJ1-1, with TRBD1 matching over 7 bases. The CDR3 sequence is 14 residues long. Germline-derived CDR1 and CDR2 are MNHEY and SVGAGI. Unmatched junction bases numbered 14, after V lost 8 bases and J lost 8 bases. CDR3 nucleotides: TGTGCCAGCTCCCTAGGGAGGGGGCTCACCGAAGCTTTCTTT. It is translated as CASSLGRGLTEAFF.

CDR3 DNA: TGTGCCTGGAGTCCCACTGATGGGCTAGCGGGGGGCACAGATACGCAGTATTTT. This codes for CAWSPTDGLAGGTDTQYF. The chain uses TRBV30 and TRBJ2-3, with 10 positions matching TRBD2. The CDR3 is 18 residues long. J was trimmed by 1 base and V by 2 bases; bases with no gene match: 12. The germline gives CDR1 GTSNPN, CDR2 SVGIG (reference sequence).

The rearrangement joins TRBV2 to TRBJ2-1; D gene ambiguous. Trimming took off 5 bases at V and 1 base at J, with 3 bases between the two ends. This CDR3 spans 12 amino acids. Germline lookup yields CDR1 SNHLY and CDR2 FYNNEI. CDR3 nucleotide sequence: TGTGCCAGCAGTCAATCCTACAATGAGCAGTTCTTC. Translation gives CASSQSYNEQFF.

The chain combines TRBV29-1 with TRBJ1-1; D not certain. The CDR3 consists of 12 residues. Trimming removed 1 base from V and 7 bases from J, with 10 bases in between. From germline, CDR1 is SQVTM and CDR2 ANQGSEA. In nucleotides, the CDR3 is TGCAGCGTTGAAGGTGCGAGGATTGAAGCTTTCTTT. Translated, it gives CSVEGARIEAFF.

This clone was observed a few times. The rearrangement links TRBV4-3 to TRBJ1-1, with D perhaps matching TRBD1 (6 bases). Trimming removed 4 bases from V and 3 bases from J, with 9 bases in between. Germline loops: CDR1 LGHNA, CDR2 YSLEER. The CDR3 is 13 amino acids. The chain's CDR3 is CASSPGGYTEAFF. The CDR3 nucleotides are TGCGCCAGCAGCCCCGGGGGCTACACTGAAGCTTTCTTT.

This clone was counted a few times. This chain connects TRBV5-1 to TRBJ1-1, with D perhaps TRBD1 (5 bases). Trimming pared 5 bases from V and 1 base from J, leaving 18 bases between. This CDR3 region has 16 residues. From germline, CDR1 is SGHRS and CDR2 YFSETQ. CDR3 amino acids: CASSLAGPQGNTEAFF. The CDR3 DNA is TGCGCCAGCAGTCTGGCGGGACCTCAGGGGAACACTGAAGCTTTCTTT.

The gene calls are TRBV14 and TRBJ2-2, with TRBD2 identical over 9 bases. V trimming: 1 base; J trimming: 4 bases; junction bases outside the gene matches: 1. Germline values: CDR1 SGHDN, CDR2 FVKESK. This CDR3 is built from 15 residues. The chain's CDR3 is CASSQVAGVTGELFF. As DNA, the CDR3 is TGTGCCAGCAGCCAAGTAGCGGGGGTCACCGGGGAGCTGTTTTTT.

This clone was seen only a few times. This chain links TRBV7-8 with TRBJ2-5; tentatively, D is TRBD1 (5 bases). This CDR3 region has 16 residues. The V gene's germline CDR1 is SGHVS and CDR2 FQNEAQ. V lost 6 bases and J lost 1, with 18 bases in between. Here the CDR3 reads CASSYTSGFSQETQYF. CDR3 coding DNA: TGTGCCAGCAGTTATACTTCAGGGTTTAGCCAAGAGACCCAGTACTTC.

The gene calls are TRBV5-1 and TRBJ2-4, with D perhaps TRBD1 (5 bases). V shed 4 bases and J shed 1 base, with 12 bases lying between them. Germline V gene sequence: CDR1 SGHRS, CDR2 YFSETQ. The CDR3 is 15 residues long. The CDR3 region is CASSPDTGAKNIQYF. DNA for the CDR3: TGCGCCAGCAGCCCGGACACCGGGGCCAAAAACATTCAGTACTTC.

The rearrangement uses TRBV7-9 and TRBJ1-2; 9 nucleotides agree with TRBD1. Trimming at V came to 1 base and at J to 6 bases, leaving 3 bases not matched to a gene. There are 14 residues in the CDR3. CDR1 and CDR2 from the germline V gene are SEHNR and FQNEAQ (reference sequence). The CDR3: CASSLVGTGHGYTF. In nucleotides, the CDR3 is TGTGCCAGCAGCTTAGTCGGGACAGGGCATGGCTACACCTTC.

Within the sample, this clone is medium-sized. The V call is TRBV6-4, the J call TRBJ2-3, with TRBD2 matching over 8 bases. With 3 bases clipped from V and 1 base from J, the junction kept 0 bases outside the gene matches. Germline V gives CDR1 MRHNA, CDR2 SNTAGT. The CDR3 totals 14 residues. CDR3 sequence: CASSEAGGTDTQYF. CDR3 coding DNA: TGTGCCAGCAGTGAAGCGGGGGGCACAGATACGCAGTATTTT.

The chain has TRBV30 and TRBJ2-7; D gene unclear. Germline V gene sequence: CDR1 GTSNPN, CDR2 SVGIG (reference sequence). The CDR3 is 12 amino acids. Trimming left V 1 base short and J 7 bases short, with 11 bases between. The chain's CDR3 is CAWSGAAGEQYF. CDR3 coding DNA: TGTGCCTGGAGTGGGGCCGCTGGGGAGCAGTACTTC.

This clone was counted many times. The chain carries TRBV19 and TRBJ2-3; D may be TRBD1 or TRBD2 (6 bases each). The CDR3 loop spans 13 amino acids. V shed 10 bases and J shed 1 base, with 12 bases lying between them. Looked up from germline, CDR1 is LNHDA and CDR2 is SQIVND (reference sequence). Written as DNA, the CDR3 is TGTGCCACCGAGGGGGGCGGCACAGATACGCAGTATTTT. Translation gives CATEGGGTDTQYF.

The chain combines TRBV7-6 with TRBJ2-1; TRBD2 aligns across 8 bases. This CDR3 spans 16 amino acids. The V and J ends lost 5 bases and 8 bases, in that order; junction bases with no gene match: 14. Germline CDR1 is SGHVS and CDR2 is FNYEAQ. CDR3 DNA sequence: TGTGCCAGCAGCGCCCTTGGGCGGGGGGCGGCCGATGAGCAGTTCTTC. Translated: CASSALGRGAADEQFF.

The chain employs TRBV7-9 and TRBJ2-1; a weak D match, TRBD2 (7 bases). CDR3 length: 15 amino acids. The germline V gene encodes CDR1 SEHNR and CDR2 FQNEAQ (reference sequence). V was clipped by 1 base and J by 8 bases, with 15 bases between them. The CDR3 region is CASSLVLRGRDEQFF. The CDR3 DNA reads as TGTGCCAGCAGCTTAGTGCTAAGGGGGAGGGATGAGCAGTTCTTC.

The V and J genes are TRBV9 and TRBJ2-3; 7 bases are a match to TRBD2. V was pared by 0 bases and J by 6 bases, with 10 bases of the junction left unmatched. The germline CDR1 and CDR2 sequences are SGDLS and YYNGEE. CDR3 length: 16 amino acids. CDR3 coding DNA: TGTGCCAGCAGCGTAGCTCGAGCGGGGTCTCGGGATACGCAGTATTTT. Translation gives CASSVARAGSRDTQYF.

Judged by abundance, this clone is medium-sized. The chain couples TRBV12-5 to TRBJ2-1; 14 nucleotides line up with TRBD2. Germline V CDR1 and CDR2: LGHNT, FRNRAP. This CDR3 has 16 amino acids. V lost 3 bases and J lost 9; bases outside the gene matches: 7. This CDR3 reads CASGLRLAGGQSEQFF. The CDR3, as DNA: TGTGCTAGTGGTTTACGACTAGCGGGGGGGCAAAGTGAGCAGTTCTTC.

J is TRBJ1-4 and V is TRBV29-1, with TRBD1 identical over 9 bases. CDR3 length: 15 amino acids. Trimming took 3 bases from V and 7 from J; bases not matched to a gene: 9. Looked up from germline, CDR1 is SQVTM and CDR2 is ANQGSEA. The CDR3 here is CSVEGQGEDSEKLFF. The CDR3 bases are TGCAGCGTTGAGGGACAGGGTGAAGATTCTGAAAAACTGTTTTTT.

With respect to this clone: This sample includes further DNA sequences coding for the same CDR3. This sequence joins TRBV18 and TRBJ2-5; D is undetermined. From germline, CDR1 is KGHSH and CDR2 LQKENI. Trimming left V 3 bases short and J 4 bases short, with 9 bases between. This CDR3 spans 13 amino acids. For the CDR3, the DNA is TGTGCCAGCTCACCGCGCGAGCCAGAGACCCAGTACTTC. It encodes CASSPREPETQYF.